This T cell receptor beta chain came from a study of monozygotic twins with inflammatory bowel disease. Germline loops: CDR1 DFQATT, CDR2 SNEGSKA (reference sequence). The CDR3 consists of 15 residues. With roughly 16 and 10 cycles respectively, two nested PCRs were carried out on TCRalpha and TCRbeta cDNA. TCRdb reanalyzed the 5' RACE reads and collapses them to one entry per CDR3 protein, without DNA. The repertoire table contains roughly 330,000 distinct CDR3 sequences. Comments on this clonotype: The antigen is undetermined.

General study findings and limits: Ultimately, a single strong signal or clonotype associated with IBD was not supported.

This receptor was obtained from a human donor with ulcerative colitis or Crohn's disease, or a healthy co-twin of an affected twin (not recorded which). The V call is TRBV20-1, the J call TRBJ2-2; TCRdb selects TRBD1, and the lack of DNA leaves this call unchecked. Sequenced material: blood. The CDR3 protein is CSAKNAQSSTGELFF.